This T cell receptor (beta chain) was sequenced in a study of cytomegalovirus exposure and HLA in healthy donors. Study details: It was reported in a later analysis that the 120 or so validation repertoires used the same platform as the approximately 650 first-cohort repertoires. Study observations and caveats: In vitro data verified three CMV-associated chains as specific for CMV antigens. Many donors carried some public TCRs, although rarity characterized most TCR sequences.

The V gene's germline CDR1 is SNHLY and CDR2 FYNNEI. V was pared by 10 bases and J by 4 bases, with 16 bases between. This CDR3 is 13 amino acids long. About this clone: What it recognizes is unknown.

The method was immunoSEQ multiplex PCR; TCRdb's version includes in-frame clones alone and lacks a portion of them. The sample has 130,000 to 150,000 clones, about 91% seen once. The sample was PBMCs. The receptor's source is a woman between 18 and 29 years old in good health and CMV-seropositive. The chain employs TRBV2 and TRBJ1-1; possible D gene TRBD1, 6 bases. This CDR3 is CATTIRGATEAFF. For the CDR3, the DNA is TGTGCCACCACTATACGGGGGGCCACTGAAGCTTTCTTT.